These T cell receptor beta chains were read from a single sample in a study of cytomegalovirus exposure and HLA in healthy donors. Measured with immunoSEQ multiplex PCR; TCRdb has only the in-frame clones, and not every one. The table records about 140,000 clones, around 79% of them present only once. The sequenced sample consisted of PBMCs. The origin of the receptors is a woman in her forties or fifties in good health and CMV-seropositive. Both conserved end residues are part of each CDR3. The order of the fields is J gene, clone size, D gene, V gene, CDR3 protein, CDR3 DNA. The D gene is left open where the match is weak. Some rows have no size entry. The others give once, few or many, or a class for an expanded clone.

TRBJ2-1,-,-,TRBV27,CASGQAGNSYNEQFF,TGTGCCAGCGGGCAAGCAGGGAACTCCTACAATGAGCAGTTCTTC
TRBJ2-1,-,TRBD2,TRBV28,CASSREGQGPRNEQFF,TGTGCCAGCAGCCGGGAGGGGCAGGGACCCCGCAATGAGCAGTTCTTC
TRBJ1-1,-,TRBD1,TRBV5-4,CASKGQGTEAFF,TGTGCCAGCAAAGGACAGGGCACTGAAGCTTTCTTT
TRBJ2-3,few,TRBD2,TRBV4-2,CASSQGSGAGGLVGTQYF,TGTGCCAGCAGCCAAGGGAGCGGAGCGGGGGGACTCGTCGGTACGCAGTATTTT
TRBJ2-2,-,TRBD1,TRBV11-2,CASSLGGQGHGELFF,TGTGCCAGCAGCTTAGGGGGACAGGGACACGGGGAGCTGTTTTTT
TRBJ1-6,-,-,TRBV2,CASGPQGRNSPLHF,TGTGCCAGCGGACCACAGGGTCGGAATTCACCCCTCCACTTT
TRBJ2-7,-,-,TRBV28,CASSLITAYEQYF,TGTGCCAGCAGTTTAATTACAGCCTACGAGCAGTACTTC
TRBJ1-1,-,-,TRBV2,CASRSGVSWTEAFF,TGTGCCAGCAGGTCGGGAGTTTCGTGGACTGAAGCTTTCTTT
TRBJ2-3,-,TRBD1,TRBV19,CASSRQGGTDTQYF,TGTGCCAGTAGCCGACAGGGGGGTACAGATACGCAGTATTTT
TRBJ1-6,once,TRBD1,TRBV27,CASTEPPGQALSYSPLHF,TGTGCCAGCACTGAACCCCCCGGACAGGCGCTTAGTTATTCACCCCTCCACTTT
TRBJ2-3,-,TRBD2,TRBV2,CASSVVLAGGRDTQYF,TGTGCCAGCAGTGTGGTATTAGCGGGGGGAAGAGATACGCAGTATTTT
TRBJ1-5,-,-,TRBV28,CASSFLSNQPQHF,TGTGCCAGCAGTTTTCTTAGCAATCAGCCCCAGCATTTT
TRBJ2-3,-,TRBD1,TRBV19,CASSIGDRGSTDTQYF,TGTGCCAGTAGTATAGGAGACAGGGGTAGCACAGATACGCAGTATTTT
TRBJ1-5,-,-,TRBV19,CASSIGGRGNQPQHF,TGTGCCAGTAGTATAGGTGGCCGTGGCAATCAGCCCCAGCATTTT
TRBJ2-2,-,-,TRBV7-6,CASSLVEGQSSGELFF,TGTGCCAGCAGCTTAGTGGAGGGACAGTCTAGCGGGGAGCTGTTTTTT
TRBJ1-1,-,-,TRBV5-1,CASSLDSLNTEAFF,TGCGCCAGCAGCTTGGACAGCTTGAACACTGAAGCTTTCTTT